The 21 T cell receptor beta chains below come from one sample, sequenced in a study of cytomegalovirus exposure and HLA in healthy donors. PCR was performed using 60 Vbeta and 13 Jbeta primers. Here immunoSEQ multiplex PCR was the method, and the copy in TCRdb shows in-frame clones only, minus some. This table holds 100,000 or so clones, 75% to 90% found once. Sequencing was done on a sample of PBMCs. The receptors come from a man in his forties or fifties in good health and CMV-seronegative.

This clone was detected only a few times. This rearrangement joins TRBV6-6 to TRBJ2-3; 9 bases map to TRBD2. Per germline, CDR1 MNHNY and CDR2 SVGAGI (reference sequence). Losses at the gene ends were 6 bases for V and 6 bases for J; bases not matched to a gene: 10. The CDR3 runs to 15 residues. The CDR3: CASRVPGLAPDTQYF. The CDR3 bases are TGTGCCAGCAGGGTACCGGGACTAGCCCCCGATACGCAGTATTTT.

The CDR3 coding sequence is TGTGCCAGCAGCTTGCGATCAGGGGCTACCTACGAGCAGTACTTC. Protein sequence: CASSLRSGATYEQYF. The chain uses TRBV5-8 and TRBJ2-7; maybe TRBD1 (6 bases). Germline V gene sequence: CDR1 SGHTS, CDR2 YDEGEE. Trimming removed 1 base from V and 2 bases from J, with 13 bases in between. The CDR3 is 15 residues long. Drawing the rest from reference TRBV5-8 and TRBJ2-7, the complete variable domain is EAGVTQSPTHLIKTRGQQATLRCSPISGHTSVYWYQQALGLGLQFLLWYDEGEERNRGNFPPRFSGRQFPNYSSELNVNALELEDSALYLCASSLRSGATYEQYFGPGTRLTVT.

The chain carries TRBV7-9 and TRBJ2-7; TRBD1 matches at 8 bases. Germline assignment: CDR1 SEHNR and CDR2 FQNEAQ (reference sequence). The CDR3 runs 15 residues. The junction had 7 bases not matched to a gene; V was cut back by 3 bases and J by 3 bases. This chain's CDR3 is CASSFGQGKIYEQYF. The CDR3 DNA reads as TGTGCCAGCAGCTTTGGACAGGGCAAAATCTACGAGCAGTACTTC.

This chain links TRBV11-2 with TRBJ2-1; 9 bases are shared with TRBD1. V lost 1 base, J lost 4 bases, and 2 bases stayed unmatched. The length of the CDR3 is 15 residues. Germline loops: CDR1 SGHAT, CDR2 FQNNGV. CDR3 in amino acids: CASSLVQGAYNEQFF. CDR3 coding DNA: TGTGCCAGCAGCTTAGTACAGGGGGCTTACAATGAGCAGTTCTTC.

The chain combines TRBV5-1 with TRBJ1-2; 8 positions agree with TRBD1. V lost 4 bases, J lost 1 base, and 6 bases stayed unmatched. The germline gives CDR1 SGHRS, CDR2 YFSETQ. CDR3 length: 15 residues. CDR3 region: CASSPGQGINYGYTF. DNA of the CDR3: TGCGCCAGCAGCCCCGGACAGGGCATTAACTATGGCTACACCTTC. Full variable domain (rest looked up from reference TRBV5-1 and TRBJ1-2): KAGVTQTPRYLIKTRGQQVTLSCSPISGHRSVSWYQQTPGQGLQFLFEYFSETQRNKGNFPGRFSGRQFSNSRSEMNVSTLELGDSALYLCASSPGQGINYGYTFGSGTRLTVV.

The chain couples TRBV7-2 to TRBJ1-1, with D hard to call. CDR3 length: 12 residues. Trimming left V 1 base short and J 6 bases short, with 6 bases between. Germline CDR1 reads SGHTA; CDR2 reads FQGNSA. The CDR3 nucleotides read TGTGCCAGCAGCTTAGTTCTTGCTGAAGCTTTCTTT. It encodes CASSLVLAEAFF.

With respect to this clone: The junction departs from the called germline gene at one end, perhaps through a read error. The V call is TRBV6-4, the J call TRBJ2-3; 11 bases are shared with TRBD2. This CDR3 has 15 residues. CDR1 is MRHNA and CDR2 is SNTAGT in the germline V gene. The CDR3 loop is CASSILAGGTGTQYF. DNA for the CDR3: TGTGCCAGCAGTATCCTAGCGGGGGGCACAGGTACGCAGTATTTT.

Only a few counts were recorded for this clone. V is TRBV11-2 and J is TRBJ2-7; TRBD1 agrees at 10 bases. The J segment lost 4 bases and the V segment lost 4 bases, leaving 10 bases of the junction unmatched. The germline gives CDR1 SGHAT, CDR2 FQNNGV. The CDR3 sequence is 16 residues long. The CDR3 region is CASSSGLDRGLYEQYF. The CDR3 DNA reads TGTGCCAGCAGCTCTGGATTAGACAGGGGGCTGTACGAGCAGTACTTC.

The J gene is TRBJ1-4, the V gene TRBV5-1; D gene unclear. The ends were cut back, 0 bases at V and 6 bases at J, with 9 bases in the middle. This CDR3 region has 14 residues. CDR1 and CDR2 (germline): SGHRS, YFSETQ. Written as DNA, the CDR3 is TGCGCCAGCAGCTTGGCCCCTCAGGATGAAAAACTGTTTTTT. As protein: CASSLAPQDEKLFF.

This clone came up a few times. This sequence joins TRBV4-1 and TRBJ1-1, with D possibly matching TRBD1 (6 bases). Germline CDR1 and CDR2: MGHRA and YSYEKL. The CDR3 extends over 15 amino acids. V was cut by 6 bases and J by 1 base, with 15 bases left in between. The CDR3 region has the DNA TGCGCCAGCAGACCGGTTAAGACAGGGAACACTGAAGCTTTCTTT. It specifies CASRPVKTGNTEAFF.

This clone has just a few counts. The gene calls are TRBV6-1 and TRBJ1-2, with a tentative D call TRBD1 (6 bases). CDR1 and CDR2 from the germline V gene are MNHNS and SASEGT. This CDR3 region has 14 residues. Between the trimmed V and J ends, which lost 8 bases and 5 bases, there was a span of 18 bases. CDR3 bases: TGTGCCAGCGACCCAGATAGGGGGACGTATGGCTACACCTTC. Translated: CASDPDRGTYGYTF.

The chain combines TRBV7-2 with TRBJ1-5, with unresolved D. The CDR3 sequence is 16 residues long. Germline V gene data show CDR1 as SGHTA and CDR2 as FQGNSA. Trimming stripped 0 bases from V and 3 bases from J, with 12 bases between. The CDR3, as DNA: TGTGCCAGCAGCTTAGCGAGGGTCACGGCCAATCAGCCCCAGCATTTT. Protein product: CASSLARVTANQPQHF.

As regards this clone: The junction departs from the called germline gene at one end, perhaps through a read error. The chain carries TRBV7-9 and TRBJ1-4, with no clear D. The germline V gene has CDR1 SEHNR and CDR2 FQNEAQ (reference sequence). This CDR3 spans 14 amino acids. CDR3 in DNA: TGTTCCAGCAGCCCGCGGGCCCTTAATGAAAAACTGTTTTTT. It is translated as CSSSPRALNEKLFF. Combining the CDR3 with reference TRBV7-9 and TRBJ1-4 gives the whole variable domain DTGVSQNPRHKITKRGQNVTFRCDPISEHNRLYWYRQTLGQGPEFLTYFQNEAQLEKSRLLSDRFSAERPKGSFSTLEIQRTEQGDSAMYLCSSSPRALNEKLFFGSGTQLSVL.

The chain is built from TRBV13 and TRBJ2-2, with D hard to call. Germline V gene sequence: CDR1 PRHDT, CDR2 FYEKMQ (reference sequence). V was trimmed by 2 bases and J by 15 bases, leaving 16 bases between them. The CDR3 consists of 13 residues. CDR3 amino acids: CASSLSASATMFF. For the CDR3, the DNA is TGTGCCAGCAGCTTATCGGCGAGCGCCACGATGTTTTTT.

A few counts support this clone. The J gene is TRBJ2-7, the V gene TRBV4-1, with 8 bases identical to TRBD2. Germline lookup yields CDR1 MGHRA and CDR2 YSYEKL. The length of the CDR3 is 15 residues. Trimming removed 1 base from V and 6 bases from J; junction bases left unmatched: 8. In DNA, the CDR3 is TGCGCCAGCAGCCAAGGTTTAGCGGGGAAGGGCGAGCAGTACTTC. Amino acid sequence: CASSQGLAGKGEQYF.

This clone was picked up one time. J is TRBJ2-3 and V is TRBV4-1; tentative D call: TRBD1 (6 bases). Germline V gene lookup returns CDR1 MGHRA and CDR2 YSYEKL. The V end was cut by 2 bases, the J end by 4 bases, with 19 bases between. The CDR3 is 17 residues long. In DNA form, the CDR3 reads TGCGCCAGCAGCCAAACCAATCCCAGGGGCTGGGCAGATACGCAGTATTTT. This codes for CASSQTNPRGWADTQYF.

This clone was picked up a small number of times. V gene TRBV5-1 combines with J gene TRBJ2-1, with 7 bases that match TRBD2. This CDR3 has 16 residues. Germline V gene lookup returns CDR1 SGHRS and CDR2 YFSETQ. The ends lost 1 base at V and 3 bases at J; junction bases unmatched: 7. CDR3 protein: CASSLKPAGDYNEQFF. CDR3 bases: TGCGCCAGCAGCTTGAAACCTGCGGGAGACTACAATGAGCAGTTCTTC.

This clone was detected only a few times. The J gene is TRBJ1-1, the V gene TRBV9, with D possibly TRBD1 on 6 matching bases. Germline-derived CDR1 and CDR2 are SGDLS and YYNGEE. The V end lost 4 bases, the J end lost 4 bases, and 14 bases lay between the germline ends. The CDR3 totals 14 residues. CDR3 sequence (DNA): TGTGCCAGCAGCCCTGGACAGCGCGGCACTGAAGCTTTCTTT. This translates into CASSPGQRGTEAFF.

The chain combines TRBV6-5 with TRBJ2-3, with 8 bases fitting TRBD2. V shed 6 bases and J 6 bases; nucleotides not matched to a gene: 5. Germline loops: CDR1 MNHEY, CDR2 SVGAGI. The CDR3 runs 13 residues. In nucleotides, the CDR3 is TGTGCCAGCAGCTCGGCGGGGGGCGATACGCAGTATTTT. It codes for CASSSAGGDTQYF.

The chain is built from TRBV5-1 and TRBJ2-3, with TRBD2 matching 9 bases. V was pared by 1 base and J by 0 bases, with 3 bases of the junction left unmatched. Germline loops: CDR1 SGHRS, CDR2 YFSETQ. The CDR3 is 16 amino acids. The CDR3: CASSLRLAESTDTQYF. CDR3 DNA: TGCGCCAGCAGCTTGCGACTAGCGGAGAGCACAGATACGCAGTATTTT.

This clone showed up just once. This chain uses TRBV6-1 with TRBJ2-5, with 12 bases identical to TRBD1. J gave up 4 bases and V 8 bases, and 5 bases lay outside the gene matches. CDR1 is MNHNS, CDR2 SASEGT, per germline. The CDR3 runs 14 residues. The CDR3 is CASLRDRGLETQYF. CDR3 nucleotide sequence: TGTGCCAGCCTACGGGACAGGGGGCTAGAGACCCAGTACTTC.